The entry that follows covers one T cell receptor (beta chain) sequence. Its cognate antigen is unknown. This record comes from a study of T cell repertoires in cytomegalovirus infection. TCRdb re-called the reads with MiXCR, one entry per CDR3 protein. Among tens of thousands of distinct CDR3 sequences listed, over 20% were seen once. Study-wide results and caveats: Identification of carriers of CMV plus the relevant HLA was performed using cumulative public TCR beta family frequency. In two of eight donors, the top clonotype was HLA-C-restricted CMV-specific.

The source material was CD8+ T cells from cultured PBMCs, sampled from culture after CMV antigen stimulation. The sequence derives from a human donor in good health (CMV status not recorded). Some clones in this sample may be carry-over from other donors' samples.

The CDR3 DNA is TGTGCCAGCAGCCGAAAGCATTCCGGGGGAGAATATGACAATCAGCCCCAGCATTTT. Amino acid sequence: CASSRKHSGGEYDNQPQHF. V and J are TRBV7-3 and TRBJ1-5; D possibly corresponds to TRBD1 (5 bases). Germline CDR1 is SGHTA and CDR2 is FQGTGA. Trimming shortened V by 5 bases and J by 3 bases, and 26 bases separated the two germline ends. The CDR3 runs 19 residues.